This T cell receptor (beta chain) was recorded in a study of T cell repertoires in cytomegalovirus infection. The wider study: Public signatures in TCR beta pointed to CMV infection and matching HLA type. Whole-study results and caveats: The study found HLA-C-restricted CMV-specific TCR beta clonotypes dominating the ex vivo response. There were carriers of CMV plus the relevant HLA, and cumulative public TCR beta family frequency identified them.

As concerns this clonotype: Its antigen is currently unknown.

This CDR3 has 13 residues. Deletions cut 5 bases from V and 2 bases from J, with 7 bases between. Germline V lookup: CDR1 MNHEY, CDR2 SVGAGI. TCRdb reanalysed the reads using MiXCR and keeps one entry per CDR3 protein. The table records about 440,000 distinct CDR3 sequences, roughly 31% of them present only once. The chain is built from TRBV6-5 and TRBJ1-3; D is undetermined. This TCR was recovered from a human donor in good health (CMV status not recorded). Some clones in this sample may be carry-over from other donors' samples. The sequenced sample consisted of PBMCs. CDR3 DNA: TGTGCCAGCAGTAGGGAGGCTGGAAACACCATATATTTT. It yields the protein CASSREAGNTIYF.